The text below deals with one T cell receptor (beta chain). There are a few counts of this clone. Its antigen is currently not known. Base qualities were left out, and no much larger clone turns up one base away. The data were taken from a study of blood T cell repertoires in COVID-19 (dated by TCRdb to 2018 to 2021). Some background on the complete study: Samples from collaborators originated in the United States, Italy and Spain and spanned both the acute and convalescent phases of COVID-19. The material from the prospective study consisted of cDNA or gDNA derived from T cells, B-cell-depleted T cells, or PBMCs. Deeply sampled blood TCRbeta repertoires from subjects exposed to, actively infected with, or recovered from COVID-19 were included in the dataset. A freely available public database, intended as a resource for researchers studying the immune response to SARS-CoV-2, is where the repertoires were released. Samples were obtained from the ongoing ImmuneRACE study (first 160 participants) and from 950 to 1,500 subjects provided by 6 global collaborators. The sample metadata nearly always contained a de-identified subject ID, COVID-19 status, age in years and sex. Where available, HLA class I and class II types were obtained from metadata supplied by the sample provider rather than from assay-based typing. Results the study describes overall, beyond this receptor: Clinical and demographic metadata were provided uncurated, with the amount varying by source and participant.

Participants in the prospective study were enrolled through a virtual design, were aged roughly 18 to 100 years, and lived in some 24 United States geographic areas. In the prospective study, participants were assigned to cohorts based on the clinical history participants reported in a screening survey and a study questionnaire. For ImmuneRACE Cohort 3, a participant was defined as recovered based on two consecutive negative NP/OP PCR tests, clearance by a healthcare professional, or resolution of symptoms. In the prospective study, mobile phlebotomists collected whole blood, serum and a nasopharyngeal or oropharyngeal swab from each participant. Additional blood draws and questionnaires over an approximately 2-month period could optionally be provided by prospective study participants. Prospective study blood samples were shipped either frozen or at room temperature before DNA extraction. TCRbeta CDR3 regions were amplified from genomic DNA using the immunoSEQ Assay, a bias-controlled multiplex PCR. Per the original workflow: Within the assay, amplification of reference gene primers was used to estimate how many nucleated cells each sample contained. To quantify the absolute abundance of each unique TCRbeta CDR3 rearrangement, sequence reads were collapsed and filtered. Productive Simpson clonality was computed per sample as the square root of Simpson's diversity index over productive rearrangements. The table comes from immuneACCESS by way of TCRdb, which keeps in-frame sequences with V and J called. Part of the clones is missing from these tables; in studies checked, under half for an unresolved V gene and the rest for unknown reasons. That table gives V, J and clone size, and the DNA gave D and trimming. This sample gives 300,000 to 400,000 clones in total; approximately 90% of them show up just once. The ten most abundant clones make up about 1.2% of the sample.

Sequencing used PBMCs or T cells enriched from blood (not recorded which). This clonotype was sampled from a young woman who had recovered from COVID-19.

The bases are TGTGCCAGCAGCTGGCCTCGGGATGGCAGGCTCTCTGGAAACACCATATATTTT. It translates as CASSWPRDGRLSGNTIYF. The rearrangement combines TRBV7-9 with TRBJ1-3, with no D gene named confidently. The CDR3 has 18 amino acids, counting the end cysteine and phenylalanine. Only CDR3 DNA is held: 54 bases, read in frame from base 1. V is pared back by 4 bases and J by 0 bases, with 19 bases lying between the germline termini. According to the germline V gene (reference sequence), CDR1 reads SEHNR and CDR2 reads FQNEAQ.